The 29 T cell receptor beta chains in this list originate from one sample, sequenced in a study of blood T cell repertoires in COVID-19. The protocol was immunoSEQ multiplex PCR, while the TCRdb copy is restricted to in-frame clones and leaves out a portion. The sample lists some 150,000 clones; more than 85% were seen once. The sequencing sample was made of peripheral blood. The origin of the receptors is a man aged 60 to 69 with active or convalescent COVID-19.

The gene calls are TRBV5-1 and TRBJ2-3; 16 nucleotides agree with TRBD2. V gave up 1 base and J gave up 1 base; unmatched junction bases: 3. This CDR3 region has 18 residues. CDR1 is SGHRS and CDR2 is YFSETQ in the germline V gene. The CDR3 loop is CASSLPGLAGGRTDTQYF. CDR3 coding DNA: TGCGCCAGCAGCTTGCCGGGACTAGCGGGGGGGCGCACAGATACGCAGTATTTT. The whole variable domain, filled in from reference TRBV5-1 and TRBJ2-3, reads KAGVTQTPRYLIKTRGQQVTLSCSPISGHRSVSWYQQTPGQGLQFLFEYFSETQRNKGNFPGRFSGRQFSNSRSEMNVSTLELGDSALYLCASSLPGLAGGRTDTQYFGPGTRLTVL.

J is TRBJ1-1 and V is TRBV6-5; D not resolved. The length of the CDR3 is 13 residues. The V and J ends lost 8 bases and 3 bases respectively, with 13 bases between them. CDR1 is MNHEY and CDR2 is SVGAGI in the germline V gene. Written as DNA, the CDR3 is TGTGCCAGCGCGAGGGCGCGTGACACTGAAGCTTTCTTT. Translating gives CASARARDTEAFF.

The count of this clone is one. A read error may account for a junction end that differs from germline. The rearrangement uses TRBV11-2 and TRBJ2-3; weak D call: TRBD1 (5 bases). The CDR3 runs 12 residues. Germline assignment: CDR1 SGHAT and CDR2 FQNNGV. The CDR3 protein is CASSPSTATQYF. The CDR3 bases are TGTGCCAGCAGCCCTTCGACAGCTACGCAGTATTTT.

The CDR3 region is CASGLFRQGVDQPQHF. CDR3 DNA: TGTGCTAGTGGTTTGTTCCGCCAAGGGGTCGATCAGCCCCAGCATTTT. The chain has TRBV12-5 and TRBJ1-5; a possible D gene is TRBD1 (5 bases). This CDR3 region has 16 residues. Germline V gene lookup returns CDR1 LGHNT and CDR2 FRNRAP. Trimming left V 2 bases short and J 5 bases short, with 16 bases between.

The chain has TRBV7-2 and TRBJ1-3; weak D call: TRBD1 (6 bases). V dropped 4 bases and J dropped 4 bases, with 11 bases sitting between them. Looked up from germline, CDR1 is SGHTA and CDR2 is FQGNSA. The CDR3 runs 14 residues. The CDR3 loop is CASSSQGPGNTIYF. The CDR3 DNA is TGTGCCAGCAGCTCACAGGGACCCGGAAACACCATATATTTT.

In this sample, this clone turned up a few times. This chain joins TRBV15 and TRBJ1-5, with D hard to call. This CDR3 contains 16 residues. V lost 1 base, J lost 0 bases, and 10 bases lay in between. Germline CDR1 reads LNHNV; CDR2 reads YYDKDF (reference sequence). The CDR3 reads CATSRGDIGSNQPQHF. As DNA, the CDR3 is TGTGCCACCAGCAGAGGTGACATTGGTAGCAATCAGCCCCAGCATTTT.

The chain recombines TRBV6-5 with TRBJ1-4; 9 bases agree with TRBD1. This CDR3 comprises 14 residues. V trimming: 9 bases; J trimming: 4 bases; junction bases outside the gene matches: 6. From germline, CDR1 is MNHEY and CDR2 SVGAGI. The CDR3 coding sequence is TGTGCCAGTAAGACAGGGGGATTTAATGAAAAACTGTTTTTT. Its protein is CASKTGGFNEKLFF.

The genes are TRBV27 and TRBJ2-1; 8 positions match TRBD2. J lost 4 bases, V lost 3 bases, and 5 bases had no gene match. Germline lookup yields CDR1 MNHEY and CDR2 SMNVEV (reference sequence). This CDR3 contains 15 residues. The CDR3 here is CASSFTSGVYNEQFF. CDR3 in DNA: TGTGCCAGCAGTTTCACTAGCGGAGTATACAATGAGCAGTTCTTC.

This sequence joins TRBV4-3 and TRBJ2-3; D gene uncertain. V was cut by 4 bases and J by 0 bases, with 5 bases left in between. The CDR3 has 13 residues. Germline V lookup: CDR1 LGHNA, CDR2 YSLEER. CDR3 amino acids: CASSPTSTDTQYF. The DNA for the CDR3 is TGCGCCAGCAGCCCTACTAGCACAGATACGCAGTATTTT.

The J gene is TRBJ1-5, the V gene TRBV19, with D unclear. V lost 6 bases to trimming and J lost 2 bases, with 5 bases between them. From germline, CDR1 is LNHDA and CDR2 SQIVND (reference sequence). The CDR3 loop spans 12 amino acids. CDR3 loop: CASRRGNQPQHF. CDR3 nucleotides: TGTGCCAGTAGGAGGGGCAATCAGCCCCAGCATTTT.

This chain uses TRBV7-2 with TRBJ2-2; the D gene is possibly TRBD2 (6 bases). The CDR3 loop spans 15 amino acids. Germline CDR1 SGHTA, CDR2 FQGNSA. V lost 1 base, J lost 4 bases, and 10 bases lay in between. CDR3 sequence (DNA): TGTGCCAGCAGCTTAGGGAGGGTGGCCACCGGGGAGCTGTTTTTT. Amino acids: CASSLGRVATGELFF.

The CDR3 sequence is CASSSRGELETQYF. DNA of the CDR3: TGTGCCAGCAGCAGTCGGGGGGAGCTGGAGACCCAGTACTTC. V and J are TRBV9 and TRBJ2-5, with 7 bases that match TRBD2. V dropped 4 bases and J dropped 5; count of bases not matched to a gene: 8. Germline V CDR1 and CDR2: SGDLS, YYNGEE. The CDR3 contains 14 residues. The full variable domain, with the rest looked up from reference TRBV9 and TRBJ2-5, is DSGVTQTPKHLITATGQRVTLRCSPRSGDLSVYWYQQSLDQGLQFLIQYYNGEERAKGNILERFSAQQFPDLHSELNLSSLELGDSALYFCASSSRGELETQYFGPGTRLLVL.

The rearrangement joins TRBV28 to TRBJ2-5; TRBD2 agrees at 8 bases. The CDR3 consists of 14 residues. CDR1 is MDHEN, CDR2 SYDVKM, per germline. V dropped 3 bases and J dropped 6; count of bases not matched to a gene: 6. The CDR3 nucleotides are TGTGCCAGCAGTTTCCCCGGGGGGGGCAAGACCCAGTACTTC. Protein: CASSFPGGGKTQYF.

The chain recombines TRBV6-1 with TRBJ1-5; weak D call: TRBD1 (6 bases). From germline, CDR1 is MNHNS and CDR2 SASEGT. CDR3 length equals 16 residues. The V end was cut by 1 base, the J end by 4 bases, with 14 bases between. CDR3 protein: CASSEGIGGGNQPQHF. For the CDR3, the DNA is TGTGCCAGCAGTGAAGGGATAGGGGGGGGTAATCAGCCCCAGCATTTT.

The chain is built from TRBV6-2 or TRBV6-3 and TRBJ2-1, with D uncertain. The CDR3 consists of 12 residues. V dropped 5 bases and J dropped 4 bases, with 6 bases sitting between them. Germline V gene data show CDR1 as MNHEY and CDR2 as SVGEGT. The CDR3 sequence is CASSTRYNEQFF. The CDR3 region has the DNA TGTGCCAGCAGTACCCGGTACAATGAGCAGTTCTTC.

In its sample, this clone was seen a few times. The chain combines TRBV7-3 with TRBJ2-5; D is undetermined. V lost 5 bases to trimming and J lost 3 bases, with 10 bases between them. CDR1 and CDR2 from the germline V gene are SGHTA and FQGTGA. The CDR3 length is 13 residues. Written as DNA, the CDR3 is TGTGCCAGCAGCCCCACCCGGGAAGAGACCCAGTACTTC. Amino acids: CASSPTREETQYF.

This chain uses TRBV15 with TRBJ2-7; D gene ambiguous. With 0 bases removed from V and 2 bases from J, the gap between germline ends came to 11 bases. Germline CDR1 and CDR2: LNHNV and YYDKDF (reference sequence). The CDR3 is made up of 15 amino acids. The CDR3 DNA reads TGTGCCACCAGCAGAGATCTTGGGCAACCCTACGAGCAGTACTTC. Its protein product is CATSRDLGQPYEQYF.

This chain uses TRBV2 with TRBJ1-6, with TRBD1 identical over 7 bases. The CDR3 extends over 16 amino acids. The germline V gene has CDR1 SNHLY and CDR2 FYNNEI. Losses at the gene ends were 6 bases for V and 13 bases for J; bases not matched to a gene: 18. This CDR3 reads CASRTAGTATGMPLHF. The CDR3 nucleotides read TGTGCCAGCAGGACGGCCGGGACAGCAACCGGGATGCCCCTCCACTTT.

The chain couples TRBV11-2 to TRBJ2-7, with D perhaps matching TRBD1 (6 bases). V was shortened by 5 bases and J by 0 bases, with 20 bases between the two germline ends. The length of the CDR3 is 17 residues. Per germline, CDR1 SGHAT and CDR2 FQNNGV. The CDR3 DNA is TGTGCCAGCAGCAGGGCCGAGTCGCAGGGGAGCTCCTACGAGCAGTACTTC. This translates into CASSRAESQGSSYEQYF. The full variable domain, its missing parts supplied by reference TRBV11-2 and TRBJ2-7, is EAGVAQSPRYKIIEKRQSVAFWCNPISGHATLYWYQQILGQGPKLLIQFQNNGVVDDSQLPKDRFSAERLKGVDSTLKIQPAKLEDSAVYLCASSRAESQGSSYEQYFGPGTRLTVT.

V gene TRBV19 combines with J gene TRBJ1-5; 9 nucleotides match TRBD1. V lost 6 bases to trimming and J lost 0 bases; unmatched junction nucleotides: 9. Looked up from germline, CDR1 is LNHDA and CDR2 is SQIVND (reference sequence). This CDR3 contains 17 residues. DNA for the CDR3: TGTGCCAGTAGGCCGGGACAGGGAGGTTATAGCAATCAGCCCCAGCATTTT. Protein: CASRPGQGGYSNQPQHF.

The V gene is TRBV6-5, the J gene TRBJ2-7; weak D call: TRBD1 (5 bases). The germline gives CDR1 MNHEY, CDR2 SVGAGI. The CDR3 length is 13 residues. Deletions cut 6 bases from V and 3 bases from J, with 12 bases between. CDR3 sequence reads: CASRVQADYEQYF. The DNA of the CDR3 is TGTGCCAGCAGGGTACAGGCGGACTACGAGCAGTACTTC.

The chain has TRBV6-5 and TRBJ1-6; 8 bases agree with TRBD1. The junction had 5 bases not matched to a gene; V was cut back by 9 bases and J by 7 bases. This CDR3 spans 13 amino acids. Looked up from germline, CDR1 is MNHEY and CDR2 is SVGAGI. DNA of the CDR3: TGTGCCAGAAAGACAGGGGACAATTCACCCCTCCACTTT. This translates into CARKTGDNSPLHF.

CDR3 DNA: TGCGCCAGCAGCCAAGATCGCGGAGATGGCTACACCTTC. Amino acids: CASSQDRGDGYTF. The V and J genes are TRBV4-3 and TRBJ1-2; D gene uncertain. The ends were cut back, 0 bases at V and 6 bases at J, with 8 bases in the middle. The CDR3 consists of 13 residues. CDR1 is LGHNA, CDR2 YSLEER, per germline.

This chain links TRBV5-6 with TRBJ2-3; weak D call: TRBD1 (6 bases). Germline CDR1 and CDR2: SGHDT and YYEEEE. The CDR3 runs to 13 residues. V lost 9 bases and J 2 bases, leaving 13 bases between the germline ends. This CDR3 is CATSGQNTDTQYF. CDR3 nucleotide sequence: TGTGCCACTAGTGGACAGAACACAGATACGCAGTATTTT. The full variable domain, in which reference TRBV5-6 and TRBJ2-3 provide the parts outside the CDR3, is DAGVTQSPTHLIKTRGQQVTLRCSPKSGHDTVSWYQQALGQGPQFIFQYYEEEERQRGNFPDRFSGHQFPNYSSELNVNALLLGDSALYLCATSGQNTDTQYFGPGTRLTVL.

This rearrangement joins TRBV10-1 to TRBJ2-7, with D possibly being TRBD1 (6 bases). V was pared by 3 bases and J by 0 bases, with 15 bases between. The V gene's germline CDR1 is WNHNN and CDR2 SYGVQD (reference sequence). The CDR3 has 16 residues. The CDR3 DNA follows: TGCGCCAGCAGTGACCCAGGGGTCAAGAGCTCCTACGAGCAGTACTTC. Residues: CASSDPGVKSSYEQYF.

The V gene is TRBV7-7, the J gene TRBJ2-1; 11 nucleotides match TRBD2. The junction had 2 bases not matched to a gene; V was cut back by 3 bases and J by 4 bases. Per germline, CDR1 SSHAT and CDR2 FNYEAQ (reference sequence). The CDR3 runs to 15 residues. CDR3: CASSFSSGGYNEQFF. DNA of the CDR3: TGTGCCAGCAGCTTTTCTAGCGGGGGGTACAATGAGCAGTTCTTC.

V usage is TRBV4-1 and J usage is TRBJ2-3, with 7 bases that match TRBD2. The V segment lost 8 bases and the J segment 2 bases; nucleotides outside the gene matches: 7. The CDR3 runs to 14 residues. Per the germline V gene, CDR1 is MGHRA and CDR2 is YSYEKL. CDR3 DNA: TGCGCCAGCGGTTGGGGGGGAGCCACAGATACGCAGTATTTT. Translation gives CASGWGGATDTQYF.

Written as DNA, the CDR3 is TGCGCCAGCAGCCGGACAGGGAGTAACCAGGGCTACACCTTC. The encoded protein is CASSRTGSNQGYTF. This chain uses TRBV4-1 with TRBJ1-2; the match to TRBD1 covers 8 bases. Germline V gene sequence: CDR1 MGHRA, CDR2 YSYEKL. The CDR3 runs to 14 residues. V trimming: 4 bases; J trimming: 8 bases; junction bases outside the gene matches: 9.

The chain has TRBV6-1 and TRBJ2-7; 8 nucleotides align to TRBD2. V lost 0 bases, J lost 3 bases, and 4 bases stayed unmatched. The CDR3 totals 15 residues. Germline CDR1 and CDR2: MNHNS and SASEGT. Here the CDR3 reads CASSEAPGGHYEQYF. The CDR3 DNA is TGTGCCAGCAGTGAAGCGCCGGGGGGGCACTACGAGCAGTACTTC.